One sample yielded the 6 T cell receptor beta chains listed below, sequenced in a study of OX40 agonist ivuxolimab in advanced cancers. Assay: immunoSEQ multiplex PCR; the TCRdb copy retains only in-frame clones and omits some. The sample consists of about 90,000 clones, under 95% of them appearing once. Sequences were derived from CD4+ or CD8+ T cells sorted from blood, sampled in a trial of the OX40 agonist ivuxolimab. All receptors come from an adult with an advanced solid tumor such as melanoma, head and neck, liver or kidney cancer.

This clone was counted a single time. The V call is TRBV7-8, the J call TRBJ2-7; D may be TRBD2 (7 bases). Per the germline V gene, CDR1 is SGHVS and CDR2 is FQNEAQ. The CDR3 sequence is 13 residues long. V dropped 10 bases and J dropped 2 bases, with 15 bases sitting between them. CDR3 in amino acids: CATGRGDTYEQYF. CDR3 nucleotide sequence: TGTGCCACCGGCCGGGGGGACACCTACGAGCAGTACTTC.

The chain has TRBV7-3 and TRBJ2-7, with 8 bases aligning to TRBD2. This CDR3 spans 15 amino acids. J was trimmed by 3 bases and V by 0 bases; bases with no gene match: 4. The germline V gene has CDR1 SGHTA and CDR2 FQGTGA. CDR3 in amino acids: CASSLTGTSCYEQYF. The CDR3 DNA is TGTGCCAGCAGCTTAACGGGGACTAGTTGCTACGAGCAGTACTTC.

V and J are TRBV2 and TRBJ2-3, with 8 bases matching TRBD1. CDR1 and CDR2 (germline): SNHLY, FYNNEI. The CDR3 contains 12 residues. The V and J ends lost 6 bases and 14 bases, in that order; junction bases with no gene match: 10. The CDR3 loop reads CASSSDREMGYF. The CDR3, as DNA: TGTGCCAGCAGCTCGGACAGGGAAATGGGGTATTTT.

DNA for the CDR3: TGTGCCAGCAGCGTTACTACTCGGGGGACAGATACGCAGTATTTT. Translation: CASSVTTRGTDTQYF. This sequence joins TRBV9 and TRBJ2-3; a possible D gene is TRBD2 (6 bases). V lost 2 bases and J lost 3, with 13 bases in between. CDR3 length: 15 residues. Germline V gives CDR1 SGDLS, CDR2 YYNGEE.

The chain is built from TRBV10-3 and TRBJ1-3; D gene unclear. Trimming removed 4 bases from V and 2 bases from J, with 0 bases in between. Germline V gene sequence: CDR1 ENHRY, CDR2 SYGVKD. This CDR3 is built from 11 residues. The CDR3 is CAISAGNTIYF. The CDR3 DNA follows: TGTGCCATCAGTGCTGGAAACACCATATATTTT.

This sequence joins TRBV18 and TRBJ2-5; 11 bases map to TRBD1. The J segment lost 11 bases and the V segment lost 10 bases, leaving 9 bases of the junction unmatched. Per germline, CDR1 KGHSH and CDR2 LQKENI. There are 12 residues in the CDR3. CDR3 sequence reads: CATAGQGALQYF. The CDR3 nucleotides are TGTGCCACCGCCGGACAGGGGGCACTTCAGTACTTC. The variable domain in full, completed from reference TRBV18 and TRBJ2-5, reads NAGVMQNPRHLVRRRGQEARLRCSPMKGHSHVYWYRQLPEEGLKFMVYLQKENIIDESGMPKERFSAEFPKEGPSILRIQQVVRGDSAAYFCATAGQGALQYFGPGTRLLVL.